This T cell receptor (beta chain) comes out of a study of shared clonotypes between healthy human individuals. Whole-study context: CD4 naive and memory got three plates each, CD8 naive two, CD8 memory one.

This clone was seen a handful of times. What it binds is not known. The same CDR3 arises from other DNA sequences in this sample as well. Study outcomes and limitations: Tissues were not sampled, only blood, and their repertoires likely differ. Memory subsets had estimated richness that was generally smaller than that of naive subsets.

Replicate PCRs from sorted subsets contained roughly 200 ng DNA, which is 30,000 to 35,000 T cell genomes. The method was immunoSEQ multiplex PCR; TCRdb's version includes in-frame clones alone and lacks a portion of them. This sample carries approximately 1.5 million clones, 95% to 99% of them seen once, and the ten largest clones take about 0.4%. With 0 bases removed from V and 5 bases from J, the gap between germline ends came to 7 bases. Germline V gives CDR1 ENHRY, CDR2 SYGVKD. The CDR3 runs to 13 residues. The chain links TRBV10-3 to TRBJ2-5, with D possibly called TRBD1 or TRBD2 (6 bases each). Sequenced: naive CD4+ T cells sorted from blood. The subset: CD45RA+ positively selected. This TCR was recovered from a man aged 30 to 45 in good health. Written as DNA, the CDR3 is TGTGCCATCAGTGAGTCAGGGGGGGAGACCCAGTACTTC. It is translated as CAISESGGETQYF.